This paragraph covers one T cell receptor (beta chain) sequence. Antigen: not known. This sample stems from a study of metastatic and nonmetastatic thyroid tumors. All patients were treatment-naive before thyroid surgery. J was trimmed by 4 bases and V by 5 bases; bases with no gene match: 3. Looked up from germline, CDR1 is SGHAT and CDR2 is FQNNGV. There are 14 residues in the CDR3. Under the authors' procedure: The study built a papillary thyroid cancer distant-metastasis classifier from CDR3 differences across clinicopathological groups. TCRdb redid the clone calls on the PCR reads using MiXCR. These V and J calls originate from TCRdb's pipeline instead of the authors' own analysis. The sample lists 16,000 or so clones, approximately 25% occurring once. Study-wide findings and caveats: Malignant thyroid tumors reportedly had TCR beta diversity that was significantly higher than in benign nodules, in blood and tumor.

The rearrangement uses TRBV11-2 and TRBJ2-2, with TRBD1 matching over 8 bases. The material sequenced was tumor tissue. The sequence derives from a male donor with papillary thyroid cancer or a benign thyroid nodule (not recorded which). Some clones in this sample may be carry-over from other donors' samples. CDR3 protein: CASSTDRVTGELFF. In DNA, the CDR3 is TGTGCCAGCAGCACGGACAGGGTCACCGGGGAGCTGTTTTTT. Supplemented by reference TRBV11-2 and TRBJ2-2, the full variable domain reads EAGVAQSPRYKIIEKRQSVAFWCNPISGHATLYWYQQILGQGPKLLIQFQNNGVVDDSQLPKDRFSAERLKGVDSTLKIQPAKLEDSAVYLCASSTDRVTGELFFGEGSRLTVL.